A single sample is the source of the 17 T cell receptor beta chains below, sequenced in a study of blood T cell repertoires in COVID-19. Libraries were prepared by immunoSEQ multiplex PCR; TCRdb keeps only in-frame clonotypes and omits some of them. The sample records 35,000 to 45,000 clones, around 85% being singletons. The sequenced sample consisted of peripheral blood. The receptors come from a man aged 35 to 55 with active COVID-19.

This clone was seen only a few times. This chain joins TRBV7-3 and TRBJ2-1, with a possible D match to TRBD2 (6 bases). Germline V lookup: CDR1 SGHTA, CDR2 FQGTGA. The germline V and J ends were trimmed by 5 bases and 5 bases, with 19 bases remaining between them. The CDR3 runs to 16 residues. This CDR3 is CASSIAGGASNNEQFF. DNA for the CDR3: TGTGCCAGCAGCATCGCAGGCGGGGCTTCGAACAATGAGCAGTTCTTC.

CDR3 protein: CACNYRGRHEQFF. In DNA form, the CDR3 reads TGTGCCTGTAACTACAGGGGCAGGCATGAGCAGTTCTTC. This chain joins TRBV30 and TRBJ2-1; TRBD1 aligns across 7 bases. Trimming cost V 6 bases and J 8 bases; bases outside gene matches: 10. Looked up from germline, CDR1 is GTSNPN and CDR2 is SVGIG (reference sequence). The CDR3 totals 13 residues. The variable domain in full, completed from reference TRBV30 and TRBJ2-1, reads SQTIHQWPATLVQPVGSPLSLECTVEGTSNPNLYWYRQAAGRGLQLLFYSVGIGQISSEVPQNLSASRPQDRQFILSSKKLLLSDSGFYLCACNYRGRHEQFFGPGTRLTVL.

The gene calls are TRBV27 and TRBJ2-2; 11 bases align to TRBD2. V trimming: 5 bases; J trimming: 3 bases; junction bases outside the gene matches: 2. The CDR3 loop spans 15 amino acids. Germline assignment: CDR1 MNHEY and CDR2 SMNVEV (reference sequence). The CDR3 DNA follows: TGTGCCAGCAGTGCTAGCGGGAGGTACACCGGGGAGCTGTTTTTT. Protein: CASSASGRYTGELFF.

The table lists this clone with a few counts. V and J are TRBV11-2 and TRBJ1-2; 8 nucleotides align to TRBD1. The length of the CDR3 is 17 residues. V was pared by 2 bases and J by 7 bases, with 15 bases of the junction left unmatched. Germline CDR1 and CDR2: SGHAT and FQNNGV. CDR3 in DNA: TGTGCCAGCAGCTTAATAGGTGGGGTCAGGGGGCATTCTGGCTACACCTTC. Translated, it gives CASSLIGGVRGHSGYTF.

This rearrangement joins TRBV19 to TRBJ2-5, with 8 positions matching TRBD2. CDR3 length: 13 residues. The V gene end was trimmed by 7 bases and the J gene end by 1 base; junction bases not matched to a gene: 2. The V gene's germline CDR1 is LNHDA and CDR2 SQIVND (reference sequence). CDR3: CASTGGGQETQYF. The DNA for the CDR3 is TGTGCCAGTACCGGGGGGGGCCAAGAGACCCAGTACTTC.

The rearrangement links TRBV19 to TRBJ1-1; a weak D match, TRBD1 (6 bases). Germline-derived CDR1 and CDR2 are LNHDA and SQIVND (reference sequence). Trimming removed 7 bases at V and 11 bases at J, with 17 bases between. The CDR3 runs 12 residues. CDR3 residues: CASITPDRYAFF. CDR3 DNA: TGTGCCAGTATCACCCCTGACAGGTACGCTTTCTTT.

The V and J genes are TRBV28 and TRBJ2-1, with TRBD2 matching 9 bases. CDR3 size: 16 residues. Trimming at V came to 6 bases and at J to 0 bases, leaving 6 bases not matched to a gene. CDR1 is MDHEN and CDR2 is SYDVKM in the germline V gene. The CDR3 loop reads CASRVLAGSSYNEQFF. CDR3 bases: TGTGCCAGCAGGGTTCTAGCGGGAAGCTCCTACAATGAGCAGTTCTTC. The complete variable domain, with remaining parts taken from reference TRBV28 and TRBJ2-1, reads DVKVTQSSRYLVKRTGEKVFLECVQDMDHENMFWYRQDPGLGLRLIYFSYDVKMKEKGDIPEGYSVSREKKERFSLILESASTNQTSMYLCASRVLAGSSYNEQFFGPGTRLTVL.

This chain uses TRBV14 with TRBJ2-1; 10 bases map to TRBD2. Germline-derived CDR1 and CDR2 are SGHDN and FVKESK. The CDR3 loop spans 17 amino acids. V dropped 0 bases and J dropped 4; count of bases not matched to a gene: 6. As DNA, the CDR3 is TGTGCCAGCAGCCAAGATTTAGGACTAGCGGCTTACAATGAGCAGTTCTTC. Its translation is CASSQDLGLAAYNEQFF.

The genes are TRBV15 and TRBJ2-7, with D possibly TRBD1 on 7 matching bases. Between the trimmed V and J ends, which lost 5 bases and 4 bases, there was a span of 15 bases. Germline V gene lookup returns CDR1 LNHNV and CDR2 YYDKDF (reference sequence). The CDR3 covers 14 residues. The CDR3 region is CATSHDREAYEQYF. The CDR3 nucleotides read TGTGCCACCAGCCACGACAGGGAGGCGTACGAGCAGTACTTC.

The chain combines TRBV27 with TRBJ2-3, with 10 nucleotides matching TRBD2. The V and J ends lost 6 bases and 0 bases, in that order; junction bases with no gene match: 9. CDR1 and CDR2 (germline): MNHEY, SMNVEV (reference sequence). The CDR3 runs 17 residues. The CDR3 sequence is CASRRDLLAGSTDTQYF. The DNA of the CDR3 is TGTGCCAGCAGACGAGACTTACTAGCGGGGAGCACAGATACGCAGTATTTT.

This chain joins TRBV10-1 and TRBJ2-4; D is unclear. Trimming removed 2 bases at V and 8 bases at J, with 13 bases between. CDR3 length: 14 amino acids. Germline V gene lookup returns CDR1 WNHNN and CDR2 SYGVQD (reference sequence). The CDR3 sequence: CASSESTRPYIQYF. CDR3 DNA sequence: TGCGCCAGCAGTGAGAGCACGCGCCCGTACATTCAGTACTTC.

The chain couples TRBV19 to TRBJ2-5, with 10 bases matching TRBD2. V lost 4 bases and J lost 5; bases outside the gene matches: 10. Germline V CDR1 and CDR2: LNHDA, SQIVND (reference sequence). The CDR3 length is 16 residues. CDR3 region: CASSTRTSGEGETQYF. For the CDR3, the DNA is TGTGCCAGTAGTACCCGGACTAGCGGTGAGGGGGAGACCCAGTACTTC.

V is TRBV5-5 and J is TRBJ1-1; tentatively, D is TRBD1 (5 bases). The V gene lost 3 bases and the J gene lost 3 bases, with 9 bases spanning the gap. The germline V gene encodes CDR1 SGHKS and CDR2 YYEKEE (reference sequence). The CDR3 is 13 amino acids. CDR3 sequence reads: CASSSEGHTEAFF. Written as DNA, the CDR3 is TGTGCCAGCAGCTCGGAGGGACACACTGAAGCTTTCTTT.

V is TRBV6-5 and J is TRBJ1-2; a weak D match, TRBD1 (6 bases). Germline V gene lookup returns CDR1 MNHEY and CDR2 SVGAGI. The CDR3 is made up of 16 amino acids. V lost 0 bases and J lost 0, with 11 bases in between. This chain's CDR3 is CASSYSLNRANYGYTF. For the CDR3, the DNA is TGTGCCAGCAGTTACTCGTTAAACAGGGCTAACTATGGCTACACCTTC.

This chain's CDR3 is CASSLSSSGSYTGELFF. In DNA form, the CDR3 reads TGTGCCAGCAGTTTATCCAGTAGCGGGAGTTACACCGGGGAGCTGTTTTTT. The J gene is TRBJ2-2, the V gene TRBV28; TRBD2 aligns across 9 bases. Germline CDR1 MDHEN, CDR2 SYDVKM. The V gene end was trimmed by 1 base and the J gene end by 3 bases; junction bases not matched to a gene: 6. The CDR3 sequence is 17 residues long. Variable domain in full (rest from reference TRBV28 and TRBJ2-2): DVKVTQSSRYLVKRTGEKVFLECVQDMDHENMFWYRQDPGLGLRLIYFSYDVKMKEKGDIPEGYSVSREKKERFSLILESASTNQTSMYLCASSLSSSGSYTGELFFGEGSRLTVL.

J is TRBJ2-7 and V is TRBV28; D is perhaps TRBD1 (5 bases). The CDR3 has 13 residues. CDR1 and CDR2 from the germline V gene are MDHEN and SYDVKM. Trimming took off 3 bases at V and 4 bases at J, with 10 bases between the two ends. CDR3 nucleotide sequence: TGTGCCAGCAGTTTGGACACTTATTACGAGCAGTACTTC. Its translation: CASSLDTYYEQYF.

This clone was detected a few times. The V gene is TRBV7-9, the J gene TRBJ2-7, with 12 bases fitting TRBD2. This CDR3 is built from 15 residues. Germline trimming cut 2 bases from V and 6 bases from J; bases unmatched to any gene: 5. From germline, CDR1 is SEHNR and CDR2 FQNEAQ (reference sequence). The CDR3 loop is CASSLFQLAGGEQYF. In DNA, the CDR3 is TGTGCCAGCAGCTTATTTCAACTAGCGGGAGGCGAGCAGTACTTC.